This entry lists 20 T cell receptor beta chains sequenced from one sample in a study of radiation and T cells in renal cell carcinoma. Here immunoSEQ multiplex PCR was the method, and the copy in TCRdb shows in-frame clones only, minus some. The sample lists 140,000 or so clones; 65% to 90% were seen once. The time point was: blood 4 weeks post-SBRT, at nephrectomy. The treatment is: 15 Gy SBRT to primary tumor, nephrectomy 4 weeks later. The sequencing used blood, collected from a patient whose treatment included radiotherapy and nephrectomy. These receptors all stem from a woman aged 50 to 60 with renal cell carcinoma.

With respect to this clone: Distinct nucleotide sequences in the sample also encode this CDR3. The J gene is TRBJ1-5, the V gene TRBV4-3; D gene uncertain. The CDR3 runs 15 residues. From germline, CDR1 is LGHNA and CDR2 YSLEER. V was shortened by 0 bases and J by 1 base, with 7 bases between the two germline ends. The CDR3 sequence is CASSQDRVSNQPQHF. DNA for the CDR3: TGCGCCAGCAGCCAAGATCGGGTCAGCAATCAGCCCCAGCATTTT.

The chain is built from TRBV4-1 and TRBJ2-7; unclear D gene. The germline V gene encodes CDR1 MGHRA and CDR2 YSYEKL. The ends were cut back, 4 bases at V and 0 bases at J, with 13 bases in the middle. The CDR3 loop spans 15 amino acids. The CDR3 protein is CASSLRTGDSYEQYF. CDR3 bases: TGCGCCAGCAGCCTCCGGACCGGTGACTCCTACGAGCAGTACTTC.

This clone was counted a few times. An end of the junction does not agree with germline; a read error may underlie this. The same CDR3 can be traced to other DNA sequences in this sample. V and J are TRBV5-1 and TRBJ1-1; TRBD1 agrees at 9 bases. The length of the CDR3 is 16 residues. Germline-derived CDR1 and CDR2 are SGHRS and YFSETQ. The CDR3 sequence is CASSLRTGVLLTEAFF. The CDR3 DNA is TGTGCCAGCAGCCTACGGACAGGGGTTCTGCTCACTGAAGCTTTCTTT.

The rearrangement uses TRBV11-1 and TRBJ2-7; 12 nucleotides align to TRBD2. This CDR3 is 17 amino acids long. The germline gives CDR1 SGHAT, CDR2 FQDESV (reference sequence). V trimming: 8 bases; J trimming: 5 bases; junction bases outside the gene matches: 16. The CDR3 region has the DNA TGTGCCAGCGCCATCACCGGACTAGCGGGAATGCTACACGAGCAGTACTTC. It translates to CASAITGLAGMLHEQYF.

The chain is built from TRBV10-3 and TRBJ2-7; no clear D gene. Trimming left V 0 bases short and J 8 bases short, with 8 bases between. This CDR3 is 12 amino acids long. The V gene's germline CDR1 is ENHRY and CDR2 SYGVKD. The CDR3 spells CAISESDRKQYF. The CDR3 nucleotides are TGTGCCATCAGTGAGTCCGATAGGAAGCAGTACTTC.

The chain joins TRBV6-1 to TRBJ1-4, with D unclear. CDR3 length equals 15 residues. Deletions cut 2 bases from V and 6 bases from J, with 13 bases between. Germline V CDR1 and CDR2: MNHNS, SASEGT. The CDR3 sequence is CASSETRIAYEKLFF. In DNA form, the CDR3 reads TGTGCCAGCAGTGAAACACGGATCGCCTATGAAAAACTGTTTTTT.

The rearrangement joins TRBV5-1 to TRBJ2-7; 8 bases match TRBD1. This CDR3 has 15 amino acids. Germline V gives CDR1 SGHRS, CDR2 YFSETQ. V gave up 4 bases and J gave up 2 bases; unmatched junction bases: 8. CDR3 sequence reads: CASSPTQGAAYEQYF. Here the CDR3 DNA reads TGCGCCAGCAGCCCGACGCAGGGGGCGGCCTACGAGCAGTACTTC.

The gene calls are TRBV14 and TRBJ2-7; D uncertain. The V gene's germline CDR1 is SGHDN and CDR2 FVKESK. With 2 bases removed from V and 6 bases from J, the gap between germline ends came to 14 bases. The length of the CDR3 is 14 residues. DNA for the CDR3: TGTGCCAGCAGCCAATGGAGCTGGGGTAGCGAGCAGTACTTC. Translation gives CASSQWSWGSEQYF.

This clone was detected once. The chain combines TRBV9 with TRBJ2-3; D unresolved. The germline V gene encodes CDR1 SGDLS and CDR2 YYNGEE. CDR3 length: 13 amino acids. With 1 base removed from V and 4 bases from J, the gap between germline ends came to 7 bases. Here the CDR3 DNA reads TGTGCCAGCAGCGTAACTGGATCAGATACGCAGTATTTT. Amino acids: CASSVTGSDTQYF.

The V gene is TRBV9, the J gene TRBJ2-5; the D gene is possibly TRBD2 (6 bases). Germline assignment: CDR1 SGDLS and CDR2 YYNGEE. The CDR3 is 14 amino acids. V was shortened by 2 bases and J by 2 bases, with 10 bases between the two germline ends. CDR3 protein: CASSVGGDQETQYF. The CDR3 DNA follows: TGTGCCAGCAGCGTGGGGGGAGATCAAGAGACCCAGTACTTC.

The V and J genes are TRBV6-1 and TRBJ1-1, with 7 bases identical to TRBD1. V shed 5 bases and J 1 base; nucleotides not matched to a gene: 1. Looked up from germline, CDR1 is MNHNS and CDR2 is SASEGT. The CDR3 contains 13 residues. CDR3 in amino acids: CASSNRGNTEAFF. Written as DNA, the CDR3 is TGTGCCAGCAGTAACAGGGGGAACACTGAAGCTTTCTTT.

This clone showed up just once. The V and J genes are TRBV13 and TRBJ1-1; D unresolved. From germline, CDR1 is PRHDT and CDR2 FYEKMQ (reference sequence). The CDR3 has 14 residues. V lost 2 bases and J 6 bases, leaving 13 bases between the germline ends. The CDR3 loop is CASSLNSRVSEAFF. The CDR3 DNA follows: TGTGCCAGCAGCTTAAACTCCCGGGTCTCTGAAGCTTTCTTT.

The chain uses TRBV9 and TRBJ2-1, with 10 bases lining up with TRBD2. Looked up from germline, CDR1 is SGDLS and CDR2 is YYNGEE. This CDR3 region has 15 residues. Unmatched junction bases numbered 6, after V lost 3 bases and J lost 6 bases. CDR3 protein: CASSAASGSPNEQFF. The CDR3 DNA follows: TGTGCCAGCAGCGCGGCTAGCGGGAGTCCCAATGAGCAGTTCTTC. Filled out from reference TRBV9 and TRBJ2-1, the complete variable domain reads DSGVTQTPKHLITATGQRVTLRCSPRSGDLSVYWYQQSLDQGLQFLIQYYNGEERAKGNILERFSAQQFPDLHSELNLSSLELGDSALYFCASSAASGSPNEQFFGPGTRLTVL.

The chain combines TRBV28 with TRBJ2-7, with D perhaps matching TRBD1 (6 bases). The CDR3 is 15 residues long. V lost 3 bases, J lost 2 bases, and 14 bases lay in between. Germline V CDR1 and CDR2: MDHEN, SYDVKM. The CDR3, as DNA: TGTGCCAGCAGTTTCCCGACAGGATTCGCCTACGAGCAGTACTTC. This gives the protein CASSFPTGFAYEQYF.

V is TRBV5-1 and J is TRBJ1-4; no clear D. CDR1 and CDR2 (germline): SGHRS, YFSETQ. Trimming stripped 0 bases from V and 6 bases from J, with 12 bases between. This CDR3 region has 15 residues. The CDR3 coding sequence is TGCGCCAGCAGCTTGGTCCACGGGGATGATGAAAAACTGTTTTTT. Translation: CASSLVHGDDEKLFF.

V is TRBV15 and J is TRBJ2-3; D possibly corresponds to TRBD2 (6 bases). V dropped 5 bases and J dropped 6 bases, with 24 bases sitting between them. Germline V lookup: CDR1 LNHNV, CDR2 YYDKDF (reference sequence). This CDR3 spans 17 amino acids. The CDR3 here is CATSPGRQAGIPDTQYF. The CDR3 DNA follows: TGTGCCACCAGCCCCGGACGACAAGCGGGCATCCCCGATACGCAGTATTTT.

The chain is built from TRBV2 and TRBJ2-6; D is perhaps TRBD2 (7 bases). Germline values: CDR1 SNHLY, CDR2 FYNNEI. V lost 6 bases and J 2 bases, leaving 11 bases between the germline ends. The CDR3 is made up of 15 amino acids. The CDR3 DNA reads TGTGCCAGCAGGATAGGGGGGGCTGGGGCCAACGTCCTGACTTTC. The encoded protein is CASRIGGAGANVLTF.

The rearrangement joins TRBV19 to TRBJ2-1, with 9 bases identical to TRBD1. This CDR3 is built from 15 residues. The germline CDR1 and CDR2 sequences are LNHDA and SQIVND (reference sequence). The V gene end was trimmed by 5 bases and the J gene end by 9 bases; junction bases not matched to a gene: 11. This CDR3 reads CASSVGDRVRGEQFF. Here the CDR3 DNA reads TGTGCCAGTAGTGTGGGGGACAGGGTACGAGGTGAGCAGTTCTTC.

The genes are TRBV30 and TRBJ2-2, with D unresolved. Germline V gives CDR1 GTSNPN, CDR2 SVGIG (reference sequence). This CDR3 spans 14 amino acids. V lost 0 bases, J lost 4 bases, and 9 bases lay in between. In nucleotides, the CDR3 is TGTGCCTGGAGTGTACGCGGCACCACCGGGGAGCTGTTTTTT. Its protein is CAWSVRGTTGELFF.

This chain links TRBV4-3 with TRBJ1-6; 10 nucleotides match TRBD1. Trimming at V came to 0 bases and at J to 10 bases, leaving 9 bases not matched to a gene. This CDR3 is built from 17 residues. In germline, CDR1 is LGHNA, CDR2 YSLEER. In DNA, the CDR3 is TGCGCCAGCAGCCAAGATCGCGGGGACAGGGGAAACTCACCCCTCCACTTT. Protein sequence: CASSQDRGDRGNSPLHF.